One sample yielded the 12 T cell receptor beta chains listed below, sequenced in a study of shared clonotypes between healthy human individuals. Clones were read by immunoSEQ multiplex PCR, and TCRdb kept only the in-frame ones, dropping some. This sample has 2 million to 2.5 million clones, with almost 96% found just once. The sequenced material came from naive CD4+ T cells sorted from blood. The sample's subset: CD45RA+ positively selected. Every receptor here comes from a man younger than 35 in good health.

This chain links TRBV15 with TRBJ1-5; no definite D call. This CDR3 has 15 residues. Germline V gene lookup returns CDR1 LNHNV and CDR2 YYDKDF (reference sequence). V lost 5 bases to trimming and J lost 4 bases, with 15 bases between them. CDR3 protein: CATSRRLDTNQPQHF. As DNA, the CDR3 is TGTGCCACCAGCCGACGTCTGGATACTAATCAGCCCCAGCATTTT.

This chain connects TRBV5-1 to TRBJ2-5; 10 bases agree with TRBD2. This CDR3 has 16 residues. CDR1 and CDR2 (germline): SGHRS, YFSETQ. Trimming took 2 bases from V and 4 from J; bases not matched to a gene: 8. In nucleotides, the CDR3 is TGCGCCAGCAGCTTACCAGCGGGGGGGCCTTTAGAGACCCAGTACTTC. Protein product: CASSLPAGGPLETQYF.

The chain combines TRBV25-1 with TRBJ2-3; 8 nucleotides line up with TRBD2. The junction had 9 bases not matched to a gene; V was cut back by 1 base and J by 6 bases. The CDR3 length is 16 residues. Looked up from germline, CDR1 is MGHDK and CDR2 is SYGVNS. The CDR3 sequence: CASSELIGLARDTQYF. The CDR3 coding sequence is TGTGCCAGCAGTGAATTAATCGGACTAGCTCGCGATACGCAGTATTTT.

This rearrangement joins TRBV7-2 to TRBJ2-4; 9 bases align to TRBD1. Germline lookup yields CDR1 SGHTA and CDR2 FQGNSA. The CDR3 runs to 14 residues. J gave up 8 bases and V 5 bases, and 7 bases lay outside the gene matches. CDR3 residues: CASSTTGGAYIQYF. CDR3 coding DNA: TGTGCCAGCAGCACTACAGGGGGCGCGTACATTCAGTACTTC.

This chain uses TRBV5-1 with TRBJ1-4; D not resolved. Germline loops: CDR1 SGHRS, CDR2 YFSETQ. Trimming cost V 4 bases and J 8 bases, with 12 bases left between them. The CDR3 is 13 amino acids. As DNA, the CDR3 is TGCGCCAGCAGCAGGAAGGGTTCGGAAAAACTGTTTTTT. This gives the protein CASSRKGSEKLFF.

A note on this clone: Additional DNA sequences in this sample encode the identical CDR3. The chain is built from TRBV5-1 and TRBJ1-5, with 8 bases identical to TRBD1. V dropped 4 bases and J dropped 0; count of bases not matched to a gene: 3. CDR3 length equals 15 residues. CDR1 and CDR2 from the germline V gene are SGHRS and YFSETQ. The CDR3 DNA reads TGCGCCAGCAGCCTGACAGGGGATAGCAATCAGCCCCAGCATTTT. It translates to CASSLTGDSNQPQHF. Together with reference TRBV5-1 and TRBJ1-5, the CDR3 gives the full variable domain: KAGVTQTPRYLIKTRGQQVTLSCSPISGHRSVSWYQQTPGQGLQFLFEYFSETQRNKGNFPGRFSGRQFSNSRSEMNVSTLELGDSALYLCASSLTGDSNQPQHFGDGTRLSIL.

This clone was observed once. This chain links TRBV6-1 with TRBJ2-2; D gene uncertain. Germline CDR1 reads MNHNS; CDR2 reads SASEGT. Trimming stripped 4 bases from V and 5 bases from J, with 8 bases between. CDR3 length: 13 residues. The CDR3 spells CASSGLLTGELFF. CDR3 coding DNA: TGTGCCAGCAGTGGGCTTTTGACCGGGGAGCTGTTTTTT.

The gene calls are TRBV7-2 and TRBJ2-2; 10 positions match TRBD2. In germline, CDR1 is SGHTA, CDR2 FQGNSA. There are 15 residues in the CDR3. V gave up 6 bases and J gave up 4 bases; unmatched junction bases: 5. The DNA of the CDR3 is TGTGCCAGCAGGATAGCGGGGGGCCGCACCGGGGAGCTGTTTTTT. Its protein product is CASRIAGGRTGELFF. The variable domain in full, with the rest retrieved from reference TRBV7-2 and TRBJ2-2, is GAGVSQSPSNKVTEKGKDVELRCDPISGHTALYWYRQSLGQGLEFLIYFQGNSAPDKSGLPSDRFSAERTGGSVSTLTIQRTQQEDSAVYLCASRIAGGRTGELFFGEGSRLTVL.

This clone has just one count. The chain combines TRBV4-3 with TRBJ2-6, with 10 bases matching TRBD1. J lost 2 bases, V lost 0 bases, and 10 bases had no gene match. Germline V gives CDR1 LGHNA, CDR2 YSLEER. This CDR3 spans 20 amino acids. This chain's CDR3 is CASSQDTPGQGFAGANVLTF. CDR3 sequence (DNA): TGCGCCAGCAGCCAAGATACTCCGGGACAGGGGTTTGCTGGGGCCAACGTCCTGACTTTC.

This chain joins TRBV30 and TRBJ1-1, with 7 bases fitting TRBD1. With V trimmed by 1 base and J by 8 bases, 1 base remained unmatched. Germline assignment: CDR1 GTSNPN and CDR2 SVGIG (reference sequence). The CDR3 has 11 residues. This CDR3 is CAWSDRGEAFF. The CDR3 bases are TGTGCCTGGAGTGACAGGGGCGAAGCTTTCTTT.

The V and J genes are TRBV4-3 and TRBJ2-1, with TRBD2 identical over 14 bases. The germline gives CDR1 LGHNA, CDR2 YSLEER. The CDR3 is made up of 15 amino acids. After removal of 6 bases from V and 9 bases from J, the junction contained 7 bases not matched to a gene. CDR3 region: CASSRLAGGDSEQFF. The CDR3 bases are TGCGCCAGCAGTAGACTAGCGGGAGGGGATAGTGAGCAGTTCTTC.

The genes are TRBV20-1 and TRBJ2-1; TRBD2 aligns across 9 bases. CDR3 length: 11 residues. Germline values: CDR1 DFQATT, CDR2 SNEGSKA (reference sequence). Here the CDR3 DNA reads TGCAGAGCGGGAGGTGGGAATGAGCAGTTCTTC. It encodes CRAGGGNEQFF.